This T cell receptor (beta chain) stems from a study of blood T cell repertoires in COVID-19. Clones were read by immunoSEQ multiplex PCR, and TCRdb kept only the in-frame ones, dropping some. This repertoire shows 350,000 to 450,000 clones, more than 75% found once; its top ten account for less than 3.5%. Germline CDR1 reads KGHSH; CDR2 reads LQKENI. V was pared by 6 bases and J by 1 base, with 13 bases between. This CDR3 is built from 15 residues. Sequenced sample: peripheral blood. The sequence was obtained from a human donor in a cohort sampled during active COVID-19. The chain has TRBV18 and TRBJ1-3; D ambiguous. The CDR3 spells CASSRQTESGNTIYF. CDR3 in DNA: TGTGCCAGCTCTCGCCAGACTGAATCTGGAAACACCATATATTTT.